The T cell receptor (beta chain) described here comes from a study of T-cell reconstitution after alpha-beta-depleted transplantation in children. General observations from the study: In some patients, recipient T cells and intrathymic progenitors surviving conditioning explained high day-60 diversity. At the one-year point after transplant, T-cell counts and TCRbeta diversity were found to come mostly from T cells that had been newly produced. It was reported that alpha-beta T cells came from several hundred expanded graft clones (about two months after transplant).

The table lists this clonotype with a few counts. As yet, its antigen is unknown. V lost 2 bases, J lost 5 bases, and 4 bases stayed unmatched. The CDR3 consists of 13 residues. Per germline, CDR1 DFQATT and CDR2 SNEGSKA (reference sequence). Unique molecular identifiers were incorporated into the prepared TCRbeta library. TCRdb reprocessed the PCR reads via MiXCR and lists one record per CDR3 protein. This sample has approximately 500,000 distinct CDR3 sequences, with 25% to 30% found just once. Sequencing used PBMCs, obtained before TCRalphabeta/CD19-depleted stem cell transplant. The chain is built from TRBV20-1 and TRBJ1-1; the match to TRBD1 covers 8 bases. The sequence was collected from a boy under two years old with Wiskott-Aldrich syndrome, due to receive a stem cell transplant. The CDR3 DNA follows: TGCAGTGCTAGATTCAGGGGGCGGACTGAAGCTTTCTTT. Translation: CSARFRGRTEAFF.